Presented here are 4 T cell receptor beta chains from one specimen sequenced in a study of blood T cell repertoires in COVID-19. The repertoire was sequenced with immunoSEQ multiplex PCR; TCRdb's copy has only in-frame clones and lacks some. The sample shows 45,000 to 50,000 clones, roughly nine tenths of them seen only once. The specimen sequenced was peripheral blood. These receptors all come from a human donor in a cohort sampled during active COVID-19.

This clone showed up just once. The chain employs TRBV2 and TRBJ1-5, with D possibly TRBD1 on 5 matching bases. The CDR3 is 17 amino acids. V shed 1 base and J shed 1 base, with 14 bases lying between them. Germline V CDR1 and CDR2: SNHLY, FYNNEI. In DNA form, the CDR3 reads TGTGCCAGCAGTGAAGTAGATGGGGCGGCAAGCAATCAGCCCCAGCATTTT. Protein sequence: CASSEVDGAASNQPQHF.

This chain connects TRBV5-1 to TRBJ2-3; D unresolved. Trimming removed 2 bases at V and 2 bases at J, with 6 bases between. The germline V gene has CDR1 SGHRS and CDR2 YFSETQ. This CDR3 is built from 13 residues. The CDR3 reads CASSFSPTDTQYF. The DNA for the CDR3 is TGCGCCAGCAGCTTTAGTCCCACAGATACGCAGTATTTT.

The chain uses TRBV11-2 and TRBJ2-1; 11 bases map to TRBD1. V dropped 7 bases and J dropped 6; count of bases not matched to a gene: 5. The CDR3 is made up of 14 amino acids. Germline values: CDR1 SGHAT, CDR2 FQNNGV. The CDR3 region has the DNA TGTGCCAGCACCCCGGGACAGGGGGTCAATGAGCAGTTCTTC. It specifies CASTPGQGVNEQFF.

This clone was counted once. The V and J genes are TRBV7-2 and TRBJ2-5; D not resolved. This CDR3 is 16 amino acids long. CDR1 and CDR2 from the germline V gene are SGHTA and FQGNSA. Deletions cut 5 bases from V and 4 bases from J, with 20 bases between. This CDR3 is CASSLGSISNRETQYF. The CDR3 DNA follows: TGTGCCAGCAGCCTCGGGTCTATCTCCAACCGAGAGACCCAGTACTTC.